This entry concerns a single T cell receptor (beta chain). Its antigen is undetermined. This sample stems from a study of CD8+CD57+ T cells in acquired aplastic anemia. Study-level findings and limits: Significant differences in CD8+ Simpson's diversity were not observed between patients and controls. About 30 shared CD8+ CDR3s appeared highly expressed within patients' immunodominant clones.

Per the germline V gene, CDR1 is KGHDR and CDR2 is SFDVKD. The CDR3 length is 14 residues. V was pared by 4 bases and J by 3 bases, with 11 bases between. The TCR beta profiling, which covered VDJ combination and CDR3 sequence, was carried out using genomic DNA as the template. A single record per CDR3 protein comes from TCRdb applying MiXCR to the reads. The top ten clones hold roughly 3.5% of a sample with approximately 170,000 distinct CDR3 sequences, less than 60% of them seen once. Patients sequenced had flow cytometry evidence of CD8+CD57+ cell expansion. The sequenced material came from sorted CD4+, CD8+, or CD8+CD57+ T cells (not recorded which) from PBMCs. The chain has TRBV24-1 and TRBJ1-2, with D perhaps matching TRBD1 (5 bases). This receptor was obtained from a human donor with aplastic anemia. The CDR3 nucleotides read TGTGCCACCAGTGACAAGGACAATTACTATGGCTACACCTTC. Residues: CATSDKDNYYGYTF.